The clone carrying this T cell receptor beta chain appeared once. Its antigen is as yet unknown. Germline CDR1 and CDR2: MGHRA and YSYEKL. With V trimmed by 1 base and J by 5 bases, 4 bases remained unmatched. This CDR3 contains 15 residues. Assay used: immunoSEQ multiplex PCR; TCRdb lists only in-frame clones, some missing. The data hold approximately 11,000 clones, with 75% to 85% observed a single time. This specimen comes from a study of monozygotic twins with cystic fibrosis. Study-wide findings and caveats: Clonality was generally low (median approximately 0.009), higher in the most severe patients.

Sample: blood. The rearrangement links TRBV4-1 to TRBJ2-5; 10 nucleotides agree with TRBD2. This receptor was identified in a man between 18 and 29 years old with cystic fibrosis. In DNA, the CDR3 is TGCGCCAGCAGCCAAGTAGCGGGGGGTTTGGAGACCCAGTACTTC. Translated: CASSQVAGGLETQYF.